The following is a T cell receptor beta chain sequence with its context. These data originate in a study of blood T cell repertoires in COVID-19. As processed by the authors: Amplification with reference gene primers provided the estimates of nucleated cell counts. Method: immunoSEQ multiplex PCR; TCRdb's copy keeps in-frame clones and lacks some. Clone size and V and J calls were adopted from that table, with D and trimming inferred from the DNA. The sample consists of hundreds of thousands of clones, 89% of them appearing once. CDR1 and CDR2 (germline): ENHRY, SYGVKD. The CDR3 has 13 amino acids. V lost 3 bases and J 5 bases, leaving 7 bases between the germline ends.

The material sequenced was peripheral blood. V is TRBV10-3 and J is TRBJ2-2, with D perhaps TRBD2 (5 bases). The source of this sequence is a man aged 35 to 55 with acute or convalescent COVID-19. In DNA, the CDR3 is TGTGCCATCAGTGAACGAGGGACCGGGGAGCTGTTTTTT. Its protein is CAISERGTGELFF.